In this sample, the clone carrying this T cell receptor (beta chain) turned up a few times. Its antigen is unknown. This record comes from a study of OX40 agonist ivuxolimab in advanced cancers. Study information: Three patients, one with hepatocellular carcinoma and two with cutaneous melanoma, responded partially.

Germline V lookup: CDR1 MGHRA, CDR2 YSYEKL. The CDR3 contains 12 residues. With 2 bases removed from V and 2 bases from J, the gap between germline ends came to 2 bases. Study-wide findings and caveats: Dosing at 0.1 to 3.0 mg/kg was accompanied by clonal expansion of CD4+ and CD8+ blood T cells by week 6.

TCRdb's copy holds only in-frame clones and misses some; the assay was immunoSEQ multiplex PCR. The top ten hold around 5% of the sample, which has under 80,000 clones, 82% seen once. The chain joins TRBV4-1 to TRBJ2-3; the D is unclear. The source material was CD4+ or CD8+ T cells sorted from blood, sampled in a trial of the OX40 agonist ivuxolimab. This clonotype was obtained from an adult with an advanced solid tumor such as melanoma, head and neck, liver or kidney cancer. The CDR3 protein is CASSQTTDTQYF. As DNA, the CDR3 is TGCGCCAGCAGCCAAACCACAGATACGCAGTATTTT.